This T cell receptor (beta chain) was recorded in a study of shared clonotypes between healthy human individuals. A CD45RA-negative memory subset and a CD45RA+ naive subset were separated from the CD4+ cells. This table comes from immunoSEQ multiplex PCR, and its TCRdb copy is limited to in-frame clones, with some not included. The table lists roughly 1,100,000 clones, around 74% of them singletons. V was clipped by 4 bases and J by 5 bases, with 18 bases between them. The CDR3 runs 15 residues. Looked up from germline, CDR1 is SGHDT and CDR2 is YYEEEE. The chain recombines TRBV5-6 with TRBJ1-1; D possibly corresponds to TRBD1 (6 bases). The receptor was isolated from a man in his late teens or twenties in good health. Sequenced: memory CD4+ T cells sorted from blood. Subset in this sample: CD45RA-negative fraction. The CDR3, as DNA: TGTGCCAGCAGCGACCTGGCAGGGGAGGGGACTGAAGCTTTCTTT. Protein sequence: CASSDLAGEGTEAFF. The full variable domain, completed using reference TRBV5-6 and TRBJ1-1, is DAGVTQSPTHLIKTRGQQVTLRCSPKSGHDTVSWYQQALGQGPQFIFQYYEEEERQRGNFPDRFSGHQFPNYSSELNVNALLLGDSALYLCASSDLAGEGTEAFFGQGTRLTVV.